This entry lists 24 T cell receptor beta chains sequenced from one sample in a study of blood T cell repertoires in COVID-19. Libraries were prepared by immunoSEQ multiplex PCR; TCRdb keeps only in-frame clonotypes and omits some of them. The repertoire holds 95,000 to 150,000 clones, about three quarters seen once, with under 1% in the top ten. Specimen: peripheral blood. The receptors originated from a human donor with acute or convalescent COVID-19. The donor label of this sample is uncertain.

This chain connects TRBV7-8 to TRBJ1-2; 9 bases are a match to TRBD1. V lost 4 bases and J lost 6; bases outside the gene matches: 6. CDR3 length: 14 amino acids. Germline V gene lookup returns CDR1 SGHVS and CDR2 FQNEAQ. CDR3 bases: TGTGCCAGCAGCTCTAACAGGGGGCAGGATGGCTACACCTTC. This translates into CASSSNRGQDGYTF.

The chain recombines TRBV20-1 with TRBJ2-1; a possible D gene is TRBD2 (5 bases). From germline, CDR1 is DFQATT and CDR2 SNEGSKA (reference sequence). Trimming took off 6 bases at V and 7 bases at J, with 10 bases between the two ends. The length of the CDR3 is 11 residues. This CDR3 reads CSAETTNEQFF. The CDR3 bases are TGCAGTGCCGAGACTACGAATGAGCAGTTCTTC.

The CDR3 sequence is CASSPAGGFYGYTF. CDR3 DNA sequence: TGCGCCAGCAGTCCGGCGGGGGGTTTCTATGGCTACACCTTC. This sequence joins TRBV5-1 and TRBJ1-2, with a tentative D call TRBD1 (5 bases). The length of the CDR3 is 14 residues. Trimming pared 5 bases from V and 4 bases from J, leaving 15 bases between. Germline V CDR1 and CDR2: SGHRS, YFSETQ.

The chain uses TRBV15 and TRBJ1-1; 11 bases are shared with TRBD1. J gave up 4 bases and V 8 bases, and 6 bases lay outside the gene matches. This CDR3 spans 14 amino acids. Per the germline V gene, CDR1 is LNHNV and CDR2 is YYDKDF (reference sequence). CDR3 sequence: CATRRGQGGTEAFF. The CDR3 nucleotides are TGTGCCACCCGGAGGGGACAGGGGGGCACTGAAGCTTTCTTT.

The chain links TRBV18 to TRBJ1-2; no firm D call. Germline V gives CDR1 KGHSH, CDR2 LQKENI. This CDR3 contains 13 residues. V was pared by 3 bases and J by 1 base, with 6 bases between. The CDR3 reads CASSPTDNYGYTF. The CDR3 coding sequence is TGTGCCAGCTCACCCACAGATAACTATGGCTACACCTTC.

This clone was counted a few times. The chain carries TRBV5-1 and TRBJ2-2, with D possibly TRBD1 on 6 matching bases. The CDR3 extends over 20 amino acids. Germline V gene lookup returns CDR1 SGHRS and CDR2 YFSETQ. Trimming shortened V by 2 bases and J by 4 bases, and 27 bases separated the two germline ends. In nucleotides, the CDR3 is TGCGCCAGCAGCTTCATATTCGCGGCTCTTAGGGGGTTCCGCACCGGGGAGCTGTTTTTT. Protein sequence: CASSFIFAALRGFRTGELFF.

V gene TRBV6-5 combines with J gene TRBJ1-2; a possible D gene is TRBD1 (5 bases). Trimming stripped 10 bases from V and 4 bases from J, with 16 bases between. Germline V gene lookup returns CDR1 MNHEY and CDR2 SVGAGI. The CDR3 loop spans 13 amino acids. The CDR3 sequence: CATRDSSIYGYTF. The CDR3 DNA sequence: TGTGCCACCCGAGACAGTTCAATCTATGGCTACACCTTC.

The chain joins TRBV18 to TRBJ2-6, with no clear D. The CDR3 covers 15 residues. The germline V gene encodes CDR1 KGHSH and CDR2 LQKENI. Deletions cut 3 bases from V and 0 bases from J, with 6 bases between. The CDR3: CASSPQSSGANVLTF. CDR3 coding DNA: TGTGCCAGCTCACCCCAGTCCTCTGGGGCCAACGTCCTGACTTTC.

This rearrangement joins TRBV28 to TRBJ1-5, with D tentatively TRBD1 (6 bases). Trimming took 5 bases from V and 5 from J, leaving 16 bases between them. The germline V gene encodes CDR1 MDHEN and CDR2 SYDVKM. The CDR3 covers 15 residues. The CDR3 reads CASSPRRGQYQPQHF. DNA for the CDR3: TGTGCCAGCAGTCCGCGGCGGGGGCAGTATCAGCCCCAGCATTTT. Drawing the rest from reference TRBV28 and TRBJ1-5, the complete variable domain is DVKVTQSSRYLVKRTGEKVFLECVQDMDHENMFWYRQDPGLGLRLIYFSYDVKMKEKGDIPEGYSVSREKKERFSLILESASTNQTSMYLCASSPRRGQYQPQHFGDGTRLSIL.

This chain uses TRBV18 with TRBJ2-2; TRBD1 matches 7 bases. Trimming took 5 bases from V and 0 from J; bases not matched to a gene: 9. The length of the CDR3 is 17 residues. Germline V CDR1 and CDR2: KGHSH, LQKENI. The CDR3, as DNA: TGTGCCAGCTCAAGACAGGGTCCTCAAACGAACACCGGGGAGCTGTTTTTT. Encoded protein: CASSRQGPQTNTGELFF.

This chain connects TRBV20-1 to TRBJ2-3; perhaps TRBD2 as D (6 bases). In germline, CDR1 is DFQATT, CDR2 SNEGSKA (reference sequence). There are 14 residues in the CDR3. The germline V and J ends were trimmed by 3 bases and 6 bases, with 16 bases remaining between them. CDR3 residues: CSASHGGKGDTQYF. Written as DNA, the CDR3 is TGCAGTGCTAGTCACGGAGGGAAGGGGGATACGCAGTATTTT.

The V gene is TRBV4-1, the J gene TRBJ1-2; weak D call: TRBD1 (6 bases). The germline V and J ends were trimmed by 0 bases and 2 bases, with 16 bases remaining between them. The CDR3 contains 17 residues. Germline V gene sequence: CDR1 MGHRA, CDR2 YSYEKL. CDR3 amino acids: CASSQDIGRQANYGYTF. CDR3 in DNA: TGCGCCAGCAGCCAAGATATAGGCAGACAGGCAAACTATGGCTACACCTTC.

The rearrangement links TRBV19 to TRBJ1-2, with D possibly TRBD1 on 5 matching bases. The germline V and J ends were trimmed by 6 bases and 8 bases, with 19 bases remaining between them. Germline loops: CDR1 LNHDA, CDR2 SQIVND (reference sequence). This CDR3 comprises 14 residues. The CDR3 nucleotides read TGTGCCAGTAGGCCCCTCCGGGGGATCCGGGGCTACACCTTC. It specifies CASRPLRGIRGYTF.

This clone was seen more than once but under ten times. CDR3 nucleotide sequence: TGTGCCAGCAGCGTTGACAGGGGTACTTCCCTCCACTTT. Encoded protein: CASSVDRGTSLHF. This chain joins TRBV9 and TRBJ1-6; 8 bases line up with TRBD1. The V gene end was trimmed by 2 bases and the J gene end by 14 bases; junction bases not matched to a gene: 6. Germline lookup yields CDR1 SGDLS and CDR2 YYNGEE. The CDR3 is 13 residues long.

The chain combines TRBV5-5 with TRBJ2-1; 7 bases map to TRBD1. The germline V gene encodes CDR1 SGHKS and CDR2 YYEKEE (reference sequence). V lost 4 bases and J lost 0; bases outside the gene matches: 7. The CDR3 spans 16 residues. CDR3 bases: TGTGCCAGCAGCCTAGGACAGGTATACTCCTACAATGAGCAGTTCTTC. Translated, it gives CASSLGQVYSYNEQFF. Together with reference TRBV5-5 and TRBJ2-1, the CDR3 gives the full variable domain: DAGVTQSPTHLIKTRGQQVTLRCSPISGHKSVSWYQQVLGQGPQFIFQYYEKEERGRGNFPDRFSARQFPNYSSELNVNALLLGDSALYLCASSLGQVYSYNEQFFGPGTRLTVL.

This rearrangement joins TRBV7-9 to TRBJ2-1, with D perhaps TRBD2 (6 bases). This CDR3 has 19 amino acids. With 3 bases removed from V and 4 bases from J, the gap between germline ends came to 25 bases. CDR1 is SEHNR and CDR2 is FQNEAQ in the germline V gene (reference sequence). CDR3: CASSFPIRLERLAYNEQFF. The CDR3 bases are TGTGCCAGCAGCTTCCCCATACGACTAGAAAGATTAGCTTACAATGAGCAGTTCTTC. The full variable domain, with the rest looked up from reference TRBV7-9 and TRBJ2-1, is DTGVSQNPRHKITKRGQNVTFRCDPISEHNRLYWYRQTLGQGPEFLTYFQNEAQLEKSRLLSDRFSAERPKGSFSTLEIQRTEQGDSAMYLCASSFPIRLERLAYNEQFFGPGTRLTVL.

The V gene is TRBV7-9, the J gene TRBJ2-7, with 7 bases identical to TRBD2. Germline V gene data show CDR1 as SEHNR and CDR2 as FQNEAQ (reference sequence). Trimming cost V 7 bases and J 2 bases; bases outside gene matches: 11. The CDR3 totals 15 residues. The DNA of the CDR3 is TGTGCCAGCACCCTATGGGGGGGGGAGACCTACGAGCAGTACTTC. It yields the protein CASTLWGGETYEQYF.

This chain joins TRBV19 and TRBJ1-5; D gene ambiguous. V lost 3 bases and J lost 0, with 9 bases in between. This CDR3 region has 15 residues. CDR1 and CDR2 (germline): LNHDA, SQIVND (reference sequence). The CDR3 here is CASSMGELSNQPQHF. As DNA, the CDR3 is TGTGCCAGTAGTATGGGCGAGCTTAGCAATCAGCCCCAGCATTTT.

J is TRBJ2-5 and V is TRBV2, with 8 positions matching TRBD2. Unmatched junction bases numbered 4, after V lost 4 bases and J lost 0 bases. Germline CDR1 reads SNHLY; CDR2 reads FYNNEI. The CDR3 length is 15 residues. This chain's CDR3 is CASSARGGHQETQYF. CDR3 bases: TGTGCCAGCAGTGCCCGGGGGGGCCACCAAGAGACCCAGTACTTC.

The rearrangement uses TRBV11-2 and TRBJ1-6; D ambiguous. CDR1 and CDR2 (germline): SGHAT, FQNNGV. The CDR3 has 16 residues. The V end lost 4 bases, the J end lost 0 bases, and 10 bases lay between the germline ends. CDR3 amino acids: CASSSRSSSYNSPLHF. In nucleotides, the CDR3 is TGTGCCAGCAGCTCACGGTCGAGCTCCTATAATTCACCCCTCCACTTT.

This clone showed up just a few times. The chain is built from TRBV30 and TRBJ1-1; D uncertain. This CDR3 contains 13 residues. Per the germline V gene, CDR1 is GTSNPN and CDR2 is SVGIG (reference sequence). V lost 0 bases and J 3 bases, leaving 8 bases between the germline ends. As DNA, the CDR3 is TGTGCCTGGAGTGTAGTCCTAGACACTGAAGCTTTCTTT. Its protein is CAWSVVLDTEAFF.

The V and J genes are TRBV5-6 and TRBJ2-3; TRBD2 agrees at 8 bases. With 2 bases clipped from V and 1 base from J, the junction kept 6 bases outside the gene matches. This CDR3 is built from 16 residues. Germline V gene lookup returns CDR1 SGHDT and CDR2 YYEEEE. In DNA form, the CDR3 reads TGTGCCAGCAGCTTAAGGACCGGGGGGGGCACAGATACGCAGTATTTT. This gives the protein CASSLRTGGGTDTQYF.

The gene calls are TRBV7-6 and TRBJ2-1, with D possibly being TRBD2 (7 bases). CDR1 and CDR2 from the germline V gene are SGHVS and FNYEAQ. The CDR3 has 14 amino acids. Deletions cut 5 bases from V and 9 bases from J, with 17 bases between. CDR3 sequence reads: CASSAQGGAGEQFF. DNA of the CDR3: TGTGCCAGCAGCGCCCAAGGGGGGGCCGGTGAGCAGTTCTTC.

This clone showed up many times. The V call is TRBV13, the J call TRBJ1-2; 12 nucleotides align to TRBD1. V trimming: 0 bases; J trimming: 8 bases; junction bases outside the gene matches: 10. Germline values: CDR1 PRHDT, CDR2 FYEKMQ (reference sequence). The length of the CDR3 is 17 residues. The CDR3 coding sequence is TGTGCCAGCAGCTTAGGGGGACAGGGGGCTCAACTGGGCGGCTACACCTTC. Translating it yields CASSLGGQGAQLGGYTF.